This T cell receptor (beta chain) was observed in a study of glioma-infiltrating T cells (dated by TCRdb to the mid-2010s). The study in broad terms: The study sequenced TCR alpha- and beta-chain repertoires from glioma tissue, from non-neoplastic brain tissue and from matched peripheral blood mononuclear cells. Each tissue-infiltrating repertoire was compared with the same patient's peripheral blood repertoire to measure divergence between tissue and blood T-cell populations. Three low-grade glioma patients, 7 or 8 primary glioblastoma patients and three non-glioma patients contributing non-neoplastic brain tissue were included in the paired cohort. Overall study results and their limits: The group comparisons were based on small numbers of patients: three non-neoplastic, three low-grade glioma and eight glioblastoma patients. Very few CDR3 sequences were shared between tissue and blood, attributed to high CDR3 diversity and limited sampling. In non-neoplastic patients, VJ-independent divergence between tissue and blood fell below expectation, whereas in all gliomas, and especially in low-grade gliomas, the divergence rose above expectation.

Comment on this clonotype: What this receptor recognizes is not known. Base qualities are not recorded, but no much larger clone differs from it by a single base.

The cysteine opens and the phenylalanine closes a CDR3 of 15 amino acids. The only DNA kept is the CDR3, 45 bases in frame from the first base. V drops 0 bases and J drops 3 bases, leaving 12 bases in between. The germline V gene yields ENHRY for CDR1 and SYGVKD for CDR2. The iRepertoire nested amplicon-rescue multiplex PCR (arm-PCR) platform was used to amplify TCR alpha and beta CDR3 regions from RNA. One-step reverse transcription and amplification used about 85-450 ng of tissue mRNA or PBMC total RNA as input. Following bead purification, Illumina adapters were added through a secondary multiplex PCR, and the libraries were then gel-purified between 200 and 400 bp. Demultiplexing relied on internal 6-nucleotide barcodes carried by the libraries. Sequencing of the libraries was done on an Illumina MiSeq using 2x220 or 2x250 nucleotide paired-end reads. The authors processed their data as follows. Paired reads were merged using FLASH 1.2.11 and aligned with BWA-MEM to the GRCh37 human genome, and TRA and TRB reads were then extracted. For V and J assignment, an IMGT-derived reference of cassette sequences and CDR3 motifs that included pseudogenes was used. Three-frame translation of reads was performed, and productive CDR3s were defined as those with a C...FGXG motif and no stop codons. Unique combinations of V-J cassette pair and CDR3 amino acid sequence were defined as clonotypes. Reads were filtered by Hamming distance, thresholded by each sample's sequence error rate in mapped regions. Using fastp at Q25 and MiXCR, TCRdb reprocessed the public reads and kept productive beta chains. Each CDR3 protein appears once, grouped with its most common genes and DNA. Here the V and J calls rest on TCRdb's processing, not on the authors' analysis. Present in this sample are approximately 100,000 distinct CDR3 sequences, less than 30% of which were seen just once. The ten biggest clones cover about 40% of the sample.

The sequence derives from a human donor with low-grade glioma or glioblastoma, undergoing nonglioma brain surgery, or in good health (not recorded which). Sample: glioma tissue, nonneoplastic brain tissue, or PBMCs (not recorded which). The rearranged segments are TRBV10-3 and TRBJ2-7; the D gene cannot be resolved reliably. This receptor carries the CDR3 CAISESSPGNYEQYF. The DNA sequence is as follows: TGTGCCATCAGTGAGTCGAGTCCAGGAAACTACGAGCAGTACTTC.